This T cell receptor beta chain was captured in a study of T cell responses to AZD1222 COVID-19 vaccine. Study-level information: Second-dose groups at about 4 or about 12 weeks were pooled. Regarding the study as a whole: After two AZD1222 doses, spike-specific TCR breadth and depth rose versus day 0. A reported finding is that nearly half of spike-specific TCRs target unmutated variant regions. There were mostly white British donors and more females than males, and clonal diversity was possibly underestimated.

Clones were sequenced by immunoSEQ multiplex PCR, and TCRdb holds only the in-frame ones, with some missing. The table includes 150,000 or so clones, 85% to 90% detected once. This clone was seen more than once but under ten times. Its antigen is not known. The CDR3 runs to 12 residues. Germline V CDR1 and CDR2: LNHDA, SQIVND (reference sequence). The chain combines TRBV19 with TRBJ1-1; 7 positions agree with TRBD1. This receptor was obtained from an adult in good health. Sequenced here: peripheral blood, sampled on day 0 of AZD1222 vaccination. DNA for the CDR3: TGTGCTTCCGACAGGGCCAACACTGAAGCTTTCTTT. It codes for CASDRANTEAFF.